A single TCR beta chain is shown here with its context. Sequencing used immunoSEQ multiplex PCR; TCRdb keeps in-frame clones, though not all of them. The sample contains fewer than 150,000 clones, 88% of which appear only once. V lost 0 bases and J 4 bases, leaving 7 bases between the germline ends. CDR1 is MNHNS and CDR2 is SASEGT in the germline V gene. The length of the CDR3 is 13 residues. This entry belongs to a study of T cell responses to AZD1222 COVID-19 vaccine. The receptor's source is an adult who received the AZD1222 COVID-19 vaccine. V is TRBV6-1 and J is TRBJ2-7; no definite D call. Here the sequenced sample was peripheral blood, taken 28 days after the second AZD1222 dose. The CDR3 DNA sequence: TGTGCCAGCAGTGAAGCACGGCTTTACGAGCAGTACTTC. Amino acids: CASSEARLYEQYF.